The T cell receptor beta chain under discussion was sequenced for a study of cytomegalovirus exposure and HLA in healthy donors. On the study more broadly: In a later analysis, it was reported that the roughly 120 validation repertoires had been produced on the same platform as the 600 to 850 repertoires belonging to the first cohort. Overall study results and limits: Within the 130 or so validation repertoires, first-cohort TCR clusters tended to co-occur, according to a later analysis. The study listed roughly 160 cytomegalovirus-associated TCR beta chains.

As for this clone: Its target is not known.

Using immunoSEQ multiplex PCR, the repertoire was profiled, and TCRdb retains in-frame clones only, with some absent. The table has some 120,000 clones, over 90% seen once. Germline CDR1 LNHDA, CDR2 SQIVND (reference sequence). Trimming removed 6 bases from V and 1 base from J, with 6 bases in between. The CDR3 extends over 12 amino acids. The donors were in the roughly 120-subject validation cohort; that cohort was separate from the roughly 680-subject first cohort. The sample taken for sequencing was PBMCs. This receptor was taken from a woman aged 18-29 years in good health and CMV-seronegative. The chain combines TRBV19 with TRBJ2-5, with no clear D. The CDR3 reads CASRASQETQYF. The CDR3 nucleotides are TGTGCCAGTAGGGCCAGCCAAGAGACCCAGTACTTC.